One and the same sample provided the 4 T cell receptor beta chains below, sequenced in a study of blood T cell repertoires in COVID-19. The repertoire was sequenced with immunoSEQ multiplex PCR; TCRdb's copy has only in-frame clones and lacks some. Of 350,000 to 450,000 clones listed, about 88% are singletons. Sequencing used PBMCs or T cells enriched from blood (not recorded which). These receptors were taken from a woman between 18 and 30 years old who had been exposed to COVID-19.

About this clone itself: One end of the junction is discordant with germline, which a read error may explain. The chain couples TRBV7-9 to TRBJ1-1; D may be TRBD1 (5 bases). Germline assignment: CDR1 SEHNR and CDR2 FQNEAQ (reference sequence). The CDR3 has 15 residues. This CDR3 reads CASSLAQTGDTEAFF. The CDR3 DNA reads as TGTGCCAGCAGCCTAGCCCAAACAGGAGACACTGAAGCTTTCTTT.

This chain links TRBV19 with TRBJ2-5, with TRBD1 identical over 9 bases. The V gene end was trimmed by 6 bases and the J gene end by 5 bases; junction bases not matched to a gene: 4. The CDR3 is 13 residues long. CDR1 and CDR2 from the germline V gene are LNHDA and SQIVND (reference sequence). DNA of the CDR3: TGTGCCAGTAGGGACAGGGGAAGGGAGACCCAGTACTTC. Amino acids: CASRDRGRETQYF.

This chain uses TRBV28 with TRBJ1-4; 7 positions agree with TRBD1. With V trimmed by 7 bases and J by 8 bases, 7 bases remained unmatched. This CDR3 is built from 13 residues. Per the germline V gene, CDR1 is MDHEN and CDR2 is SYDVKM. The CDR3 coding sequence is TGTGCCAGCACCGGGACAGTGGGCGAAAAACTGTTTTTT. This sequence encodes CASTGTVGEKLFF.

This clone was seen a handful of times. V is TRBV4-2 and J is TRBJ2-7; possibly TRBD1 for D (6 bases). The germline CDR1 and CDR2 sequences are LGHNA and YNFKEQ. This CDR3 spans 14 amino acids. Trimming pared 6 bases from V and 3 bases from J, leaving 15 bases between. CDR3 nucleotides: TGTGCCAGCAGTCGACAGACAGGCGACTACGAGCAGTACTTC. Its protein product is CASSRQTGDYEQYF.